This T cell receptor (beta chain) emerged from a study of cytomegalovirus exposure and HLA in healthy donors. CDR1 is LGHNA, CDR2 YSLEER, per germline. This CDR3 region has 17 residues. With V trimmed by 0 bases and J by 0 bases, 8 bases remained unmatched. A multiplex PCR was run with 60 Vbeta primers and 13 Jbeta primers. Generated by immunoSEQ multiplex PCR, the TCRdb table keeps only in-frame clones and is missing some. The sample gives roughly 120,000 clones, about 79% of which show up once; approximately 2% is in the top ten. The sequence was obtained from a man aged 50-60 years in good health and CMV-seronegative. Sequenced material: PBMCs. The V gene is TRBV4-3, the J gene TRBJ2-7; 7 nucleotides line up with TRBD2. CDR3 region: CASSQDHGGGTSYEQYF. CDR3 nucleotide sequence: TGCGCCAGCAGCCAAGATCACGGCGGGGGTACCTCCTACGAGCAGTACTTC.